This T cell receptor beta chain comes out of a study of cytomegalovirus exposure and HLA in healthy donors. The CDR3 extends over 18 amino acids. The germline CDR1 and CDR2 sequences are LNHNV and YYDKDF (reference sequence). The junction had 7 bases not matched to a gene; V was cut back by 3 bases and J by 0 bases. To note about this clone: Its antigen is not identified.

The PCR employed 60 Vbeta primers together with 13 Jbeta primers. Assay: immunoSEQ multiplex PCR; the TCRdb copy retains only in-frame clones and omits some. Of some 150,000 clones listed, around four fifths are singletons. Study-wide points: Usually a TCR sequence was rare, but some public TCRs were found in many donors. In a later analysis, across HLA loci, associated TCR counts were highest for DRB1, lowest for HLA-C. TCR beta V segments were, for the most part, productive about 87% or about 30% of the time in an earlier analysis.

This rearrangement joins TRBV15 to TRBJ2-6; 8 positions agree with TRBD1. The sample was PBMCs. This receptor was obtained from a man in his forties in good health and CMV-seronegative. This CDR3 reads CATSSGGQGVSGANVLTF. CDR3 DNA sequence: TGTGCCACCAGCAGTGGCGGACAGGGAGTCTCTGGGGCCAACGTCCTGACTTTC.